This is a list of T cell receptor beta chains from one sample in a study of cytomegalovirus exposure and HLA in healthy donors. The method was immunoSEQ multiplex PCR; TCRdb's version includes in-frame clones alone and lacks a portion of them. The data contain roughly 200,000 clones, approximately 80% of them singletons. Sequenced: PBMCs. The receptors come from a woman aged 45 to 65 in good health and CMV-seronegative. CDR3s include the opening cysteine and the closing phenylalanine or tryptophan. A D gene is named only where the DNA matches it firmly. Size tells how often a clone was seen (once, few, many) or the class of an expanded clone, and some rows leave it out.

CDR3 length: 15; D gene: TRBD2; clone size: .; J gene: TRBJ2-1; V gene: TRBV5-1; CDR3 DNA: TGCGCCAGCAGCTCAAGCGGGGGGACCTACAATGAGCAGTTCTTC; CDR3 protein: CASSSSGGTYNEQFF
CDR3 length: 15; D gene: .; clone size: .; J gene: TRBJ2-1; V gene: TRBV5-6; CDR3 DNA: TGTGCCAGCACCACTCTGGGACAAGCTTACAATGAGCAGTTCTTC; CDR3 protein: CASTTLGQAYNEQFF
CDR3 length: 15; D gene: TRBD1; clone size: once; J gene: TRBJ2-7; V gene: TRBV2; CDR3 DNA: TGTGCCAGCAGTAACCCGGGACAGAGCTTCTACGAGCAGTACTTC; CDR3 protein: CASSNPGQSFYEQYF
CDR3 length: 13; D gene: TRBD2; clone size: .; J gene: TRBJ2-3; V gene: TRBV4-3; CDR3 DNA: TGCGCCAGCAGCCAAGCGCGGGAGGGAACGCAGTATTTT; CDR3 protein: CASSQAREGTQYF
CDR3 length: 15; D gene: .; clone size: once; J gene: TRBJ1-2; V gene: TRBV9; CDR3 DNA: TGTGCCAGCAGCCTATCGGGTACTTCGGCCTATGGCTACACCTTC; CDR3 protein: CASSLSGTSAYGYTF
CDR3 length: 14; D gene: .; clone size: .; J gene: TRBJ2-1; V gene: TRBV4-3; CDR3 DNA: TGCGCCAGCAGCCAAGTAGGAGCCTACAATGAGCAGTTCTTC; CDR3 protein: CASSQVGAYNEQFF
CDR3 length: 18; D gene: TRBD2; clone size: few; J gene: TRBJ2-5; V gene: TRBV5-4; CDR3 DNA: TGTGCCAGCAGCCAGGGGGCTAGCGGGAGGACTCAGACAGAGACCCAGTACTTC; CDR3 protein: CASSQGASGRTQTETQYF
CDR3 length: 16; D gene: TRBD1; clone size: .; J gene: TRBJ1-2; V gene: TRBV28; CDR3 DNA: TGTGCCAGCACAAAAGTGGACTATCAGGGGGCCTATGGCTACACCTTC; CDR3 protein: CASTKVDYQGAYGYTF
CDR3 length: 16; D gene: .; clone size: .; J gene: TRBJ1-2; V gene: TRBV15; CDR3 DNA: TGTGCCACCAGCAGAGGGGGCAGCCAGACTAACTATGGCTACACCTTC; CDR3 protein: CATSRGGSQTNYGYTF
CDR3 length: 16; D gene: TRBD2; clone size: .; J gene: TRBJ2-1; V gene: TRBV27; CDR3 DNA: TGTGCCAGCAGTTTACGGACTAGCGTACCCTACAATGAGCAGTTCTTC; CDR3 protein: CASSLRTSVPYNEQFF
CDR3 length: 11; D gene: .; clone size: .; J gene: TRBJ2-1; V gene: TRBV30; CDR3 DNA: TGTGCCTGGAGTGATCTGGGTAGGGGGTTCTTC; CDR3 protein: CAWSDLGRGFF
CDR3 length: 14; D gene: .; clone size: .; J gene: TRBJ1-1; V gene: TRBV7-9; CDR3 DNA: TGTGCCAGCAGCTCCTCGACAGATTCCCCCCCAAATAAATTT; CDR3 protein: CASSSSTDSPPNKF
CDR3 length: 13; D gene: TRBD1; clone size: .; J gene: TRBJ2-4; V gene: TRBV10-1; CDR3 DNA: TGCGCCAGCAGCCCGGGACAGGGAAACATTCAGTACTTC; CDR3 protein: CASSPGQGNIQYF
CDR3 length: 17; D gene: TRBD1; clone size: .; J gene: TRBJ2-7; V gene: TRBV9; CDR3 DNA: TGTGCCAGCAGCGAGCCGGCGGGACAGGTACACTCCTACGAGCAGTACTTC; CDR3 protein: CASSEPAGQVHSYEQYF
CDR3 length: 17; D gene: .; clone size: .; J gene: TRBJ1-1; V gene: TRBV25-1; CDR3 DNA: TGTGCCAGCAGTGAATATATTGGGGCAGGAGCTAACACTGAAGCTTTCTTT; CDR3 protein: CASSEYIGAGANTEAFF
CDR3 length: 13; D gene: .; clone size: .; J gene: TRBJ2-7; V gene: TRBV11-2; CDR3 DNA: TGTGCCAGCATCCTAGAGCAGGGGTTAGGGCAGTACTTC; CDR3 protein: CASILEQGLGQYF
CDR3 length: 18; D gene: TRBD1; clone size: once; J gene: TRBJ2-7; V gene: TRBV13; CDR3 DNA: TGTGCCAGCAGTTTCTTAGGGGAAAACACGGGACAGACCTACGAGCAGTACTTC; CDR3 protein: CASSFLGENTGQTYEQYF
CDR3 length: 13; D gene: .; clone size: .; J gene: TRBJ1-2; V gene: TRBV6-5; CDR3 DNA: TGTGCCAGCAGAGAGACAGCTAACTATGGCTACACCTTC; CDR3 protein: CASRETANYGYTF
CDR3 length: 12; D gene: .; clone size: .; J gene: TRBJ1-1; V gene: TRBV5-4; CDR3 DNA: TGTGCCAGCTCTGGGAGGGGGACTGAAGCTTTCTTT; CDR3 protein: CASSGRGTEAFF
CDR3 length: 16; D gene: TRBD2; clone size: .; J gene: TRBJ2-7; V gene: TRBV10-3; CDR3 DNA: TGTGCCATCAGTGAGTCAAGACTAGCGACCTCCTACGAGCAGTACTTC; CDR3 protein: CAISESRLATSYEQYF
CDR3 length: 11; D gene: .; clone size: .; J gene: TRBJ2-5; V gene: TRBV28; CDR3 DNA: TGTGCCAGCAGTCAGGGCGAGACCCAGTACTTC; CDR3 protein: CASSQGETQYF
CDR3 length: 17; D gene: .; clone size: .; J gene: TRBJ1-5; V gene: TRBV6-1; CDR3 DNA: TGTGCCAGCAGTGAAGAAATACTGATTTGGAGCAATCAGCCCCAGCATTTT; CDR3 protein: CASSEEILIWSNQPQHF
CDR3 length: 15; D gene: TRBD2; clone size: .; J gene: TRBJ2-1; V gene: TRBV11-3; CDR3 DNA: TGTGCCAGCAGCTTAGGACTAGCGGATTACAATGAGCAGTTCTTC; CDR3 protein: CASSLGLADYNEQFF
CDR3 length: 16; D gene: .; clone size: .; J gene: TRBJ2-3; V gene: TRBV5-4; CDR3 DNA: TGTGCCAGCAGCTCGGCCCGCGGGCGGAGCACAGATACGCAGTATTTT; CDR3 protein: CASSSARGRSTDTQYF
CDR3 length: 12; D gene: .; clone size: .; J gene: TRBJ1-2; V gene: TRBV10-3; CDR3 DNA: TGTGCCATCGCTGACTTCTTTGATGGCTACACCTTC; CDR3 protein: CAIADFFDGYTF
CDR3 length: 17; D gene: .; clone size: .; J gene: TRBJ2-1; V gene: TRBV7-3; CDR3 DNA: TGTGCCAGCAGCATGGGACAGGAGCGGGAGGTCTACAATGAGCAGTTCTTC; CDR3 protein: CASSMGQEREVYNEQFF
CDR3 length: 18; D gene: TRBD1; clone size: .; J gene: TRBJ1-2; V gene: TRBV19; CDR3 DNA: TGTGCCAGTAGTATAGACCCAACAAAGACAGGGGCTAAGAATGGCTACACCTTC; CDR3 protein: CASSIDPTKTGAKNGYTF
CDR3 length: 14; D gene: TRBD1; clone size: .; J gene: TRBJ1-4; V gene: TRBV5-1; CDR3 DNA: TGCGCCAGCAGCCTGCAGGGGGCCGGAGAAAAACTGTTTTTT; CDR3 protein: CASSLQGAGEKLFF
CDR3 length: 14; D gene: .; clone size: .; J gene: TRBJ1-4; V gene: TRBV28; CDR3 DNA: TGTGCCAGCAGTTTGGGGCAGTTTAATGAAAAACTGTTTTTT; CDR3 protein: CASSLGQFNEKLFF
CDR3 length: 14; D gene: .; clone size: .; J gene: TRBJ1-1; V gene: TRBV2; CDR3 DNA: TGTGCCAGCAGGAACAGGGATCTGAACACTGAAGCTTTCTTT; CDR3 protein: CASRNRDLNTEAFF
CDR3 length: 15; D gene: TRBD2; clone size: few; J gene: TRBJ2-5; V gene: TRBV15; CDR3 DNA: TGTGCCACCAGCAGAGTAGCGGGCGCACAAGAGACCCAGTACTTC; CDR3 protein: CATSRVAGAQETQYF
CDR3 length: 15; D gene: .; clone size: .; J gene: TRBJ2-1; V gene: TRBV19; CDR3 DNA: TGTGCCAGTACCAGACTGAGAGGGTTTGACAATGAGCAGTTCTTC; CDR3 protein: CASTRLRGFDNEQFF
CDR3 length: 15; D gene: .; clone size: few; J gene: TRBJ1-1; V gene: TRBV6-5; CDR3 DNA: TGTGCCAGCAGTTTGACAGGAGCAATGAACACTGAAGCTTTCTTT; CDR3 protein: CASSLTGAMNTEAFF
CDR3 length: 17; D gene: .; clone size: .; J gene: TRBJ2-1; V gene: TRBV4-1; CDR3 DNA: TGCGCCAGCAGCCAAGATGCCGGAGGGATCGGAAGCAATGAGCAGTTCTTC; CDR3 protein: CASSQDAGGIGSNEQFF
CDR3 length: 12; D gene: .; clone size: .; J gene: TRBJ2-7; V gene: TRBV11-3; CDR3 DNA: TGTGCCAGCAGCCAACAGGGTTCCGAGCAGTACTTC; CDR3 protein: CASSQQGSEQYF
CDR3 length: 16; D gene: TRBD1; clone size: .; J gene: TRBJ2-7; V gene: TRBV5-4; CDR3 DNA: TGTGCCAGCAGCTTCAACGGACAGGGATGGTCCTACGAGCAGTACTTC; CDR3 protein: CASSFNGQGWSYEQYF
CDR3 length: 14; D gene: TRBD2; clone size: .; J gene: TRBJ2-1; V gene: TRBV27; CDR3 DNA: TGTGCCAGCACCCCGAGGCTAGCGGGAGGCGAGCAGTTCTTC; CDR3 protein: CASTPRLAGGEQFF
CDR3 length: 15; D gene: .; clone size: .; J gene: TRBJ2-2; V gene: TRBV5-4; CDR3 DNA: TGTGCCAGCAGGAACAGGGCGGCGAACACCGGGGAGCTGTTTTTT; CDR3 protein: CASRNRAANTGELFF
CDR3 length: 15; D gene: TRBD1; clone size: .; J gene: TRBJ2-7; V gene: TRBV5-4; CDR3 DNA: TGTGCCAGCAGCTTCGACAGGGGGTCCTTCCACGAGCAGTACTTC; CDR3 protein: CASSFDRGSFHEQYF
CDR3 length: 15; D gene: TRBD2; clone size: once; J gene: TRBJ2-1; V gene: TRBV5-1; CDR3 DNA: TGCGCCAGCAGCTCACTAGCGGGCTTTCACAATGAGCAGTTCTTC; CDR3 protein: CASSSLAGFHNEQFF
CDR3 length: 15; D gene: TRBD1; clone size: .; J gene: TRBJ2-5; V gene: TRBV19; CDR3 DNA: TGTGCCAGTAGTAGAGGACAGGGACGTCAAGAGACCCAGTACTTC; CDR3 protein: CASSRGQGRQETQYF
CDR3 length: 13; D gene: .; clone size: .; J gene: TRBJ1-2; V gene: TRBV28; CDR3 DNA: TGTGCCAGCAGTTTTATTGGAGACTATGGCTACACCTTC; CDR3 protein: CASSFIGDYGYTF
CDR3 length: 12; D gene: .; clone size: .; J gene: TRBJ2-5; V gene: TRBV29-1; CDR3 DNA: TGCAGCGTTGCCCCGACCGGGGAGACCCAGTACTTC; CDR3 protein: CSVAPTGETQYF
CDR3 length: 16; D gene: TRBD1; clone size: .; J gene: TRBJ1-6; V gene: TRBV4-3; CDR3 DNA: TGCGCCAGCAGCCAGGGACAGGGGGCGCTTAATTCACCCCTCCACTTT; CDR3 protein: CASSQGQGALNSPLHF
CDR3 length: 14; D gene: TRBD1; clone size: few; J gene: TRBJ1-3; V gene: TRBV5-6; CDR3 DNA: TGTGCCAGCAGCTTGACAGGGGCGGGAAACACCATATATTTT; CDR3 protein: CASSLTGAGNTIYF
CDR3 length: 12; D gene: .; clone size: .; J gene: TRBJ2-2; V gene: TRBV18; CDR3 DNA: TGTGCCAGCTCACCCGTCACCGGGGAGCTGTTTTTT; CDR3 protein: CASSPVTGELFF
CDR3 length: 14; D gene: .; clone size: .; J gene: TRBJ1-1; V gene: TRBV10-2; CDR3 DNA: TGCGCCAGCAGTGAAGTCGGGGTAAACACTGAAGCTTTCTTT; CDR3 protein: CASSEVGVNTEAFF